Below are 18 T cell receptor beta chains sequenced from a single sample in a study of early T cells in non-severe SARS-CoV-2 infection. TCRdb analysed the 5' RACE reads with MiXCR anew, one entry per CDR3 protein. The sample has approximately 69,000 distinct CDR3 sequences; approximately 10% are singletons. The sequences come from whole blood, collected at baseline. Receptors originate from an adult who was a healthcare worker with PCR-confirmed SARS-CoV-2 infection or an uninfected control (not recorded which).

The V call is TRBV4-1, the J call TRBJ2-4; 7 nucleotides match TRBD1. This CDR3 contains 15 residues. After removal of 5 bases from V and 7 bases from J, the junction contained 11 bases not matched to a gene. Germline CDR1 reads MGHRA; CDR2 reads YSYEKL. The CDR3 DNA sequence: TGCGCCAGCAGCTTAACCGGGACAGAAATTAACATTCAGTACTTC. As protein: CASSLTGTEINIQYF.

This clonotype was seen only a few times. The V call is TRBV20-1, the J call TRBJ2-7; D perhaps matches TRBD2 (5 bases). V was shortened by 1 base and J by 4 bases, with 8 bases between the two germline ends. The CDR3 length is 12 residues. Germline CDR1 DFQATT, CDR2 SNEGSKA (reference sequence). The CDR3 DNA sequence: TGCAGTGCTAGAGGGGAGAAGTACGAGCAGTACTTC. The encoded protein is CSARGEKYEQYF.

This clonotype occurred a few times. The chain recombines TRBV5-4 with TRBJ2-1, with TRBD1 matching 7 bases. The CDR3 has 15 residues. The V and J ends lost 2 bases and 3 bases, in that order; junction bases with no gene match: 5. CDR1 and CDR2 from the germline V gene are SGHNT and YYREEE (reference sequence). The CDR3 is CASSFRRGYYNEQFF. DNA for the CDR3: TGTGCCAGCAGCTTTCGCAGGGGGTACTACAATGAGCAGTTCTTC.

The sample holds a few counts of this clonotype. A read error may produce the germline difference seen at one junction end. The chain uses TRBV5-5 and TRBJ1-2; 8 bases map to TRBD1. CDR3 length equals 15 residues. Germline V gene lookup returns CDR1 SGHKS and CDR2 YYEKEE (reference sequence). The CDR3: CASSLVDRVAYGYTF. In nucleotides, the CDR3 is TGTGCCAGCAGTTTGGTGGACAGGGTGGCCTATGGCTACACCTTC.

This clonotype appeared many times. The chain joins TRBV30 to TRBJ2-3; D may match TRBD1 or TRBD2 (5 bases each). This CDR3 contains 17 residues. Trimming took off 0 bases at V and 6 bases at J, with 22 bases between the two ends. Germline values: CDR1 GTSNPN, CDR2 SVGIG (reference sequence). The CDR3 nucleotides are TGTGCCTGGAGTGTCCCCCTACTCCGGGAACACAGGGATACGCAGTATTTT. This codes for CAWSVPLLREHRDTQYF.

This clonotype was observed at least ten times. The chain couples TRBV11-2 to TRBJ2-1; 8 nucleotides agree with TRBD2. V shed 3 bases, J shed 5 bases, and the junction held 6 bases outside the gene matches. Germline V gives CDR1 SGHAT, CDR2 FQNNGV. The CDR3 totals 15 residues. The CDR3 spells CASSFGTRGHNEQFF. The CDR3 DNA reads as TGTGCCAGCAGCTTTGGGACTAGAGGGCACAATGAGCAGTTCTTC.

At least ten counts were recorded for this clonotype. The chain uses TRBV20-1 and TRBJ2-3, with TRBD2 matching 10 bases. J gave up 6 bases and V 8 bases, and 11 bases lay outside the gene matches. Per germline, CDR1 DFQATT and CDR2 SNEGSKA (reference sequence). The length of the CDR3 is 14 residues. The CDR3 is CSQFFLAGVDTQYF. The CDR3 DNA follows: TGCAGTCAATTCTTCCTAGCGGGAGTGGATACGCAGTATTTT.

In its sample, this clonotype was seen many times. The rearrangement uses TRBV7-2 and TRBJ2-5; tentatively, D is TRBD2 (6 bases). The CDR3 runs to 15 residues. V was cut by 0 bases and J by 1 base, with 9 bases left in between. CDR1 SGHTA and CDR2 FQGNSA come from the germline V gene. Written as DNA, the CDR3 is TGTGCCAGCAGCTTAGCGGGAGGACGCCAAGAGACCCAGTACTTC. Translation gives CASSLAGGRQETQYF.

The chain is built from TRBV28 and TRBJ2-3, with 9 bases lining up with TRBD2. Germline V lookup: CDR1 MDHEN, CDR2 SYDVKM. With 7 bases clipped from V and 4 bases from J, the junction kept 6 bases outside the gene matches. The CDR3 covers 14 residues. The CDR3 here is CASIRLAGADTQYF. As DNA, the CDR3 is TGTGCCAGCATTAGGTTAGCGGGGGCAGATACGCAGTATTTT. Using reference TRBV28 and TRBJ2-3 for the parts outside the CDR3, the full variable domain is DVKVTQSSRYLVKRTGEKVFLECVQDMDHENMFWYRQDPGLGLRLIYFSYDVKMKEKGDIPEGYSVSREKKERFSLILESASTNQTSMYLCASIRLAGADTQYFGPGTRLTVL.

The chain has TRBV5-1 and TRBJ2-3; tentatively, D is TRBD1 (5 bases). The V and J ends lost 4 bases and 4 bases respectively, with 16 bases between them. Germline values: CDR1 SGHRS, CDR2 YFSETQ. The CDR3 covers 15 residues. The CDR3 DNA reads TGCGCCAGCAGCCCAAGGGGCTACGCTGCAGATACGCAGTATTTT. Translating gives CASSPRGYAADTQYF.

The V call is TRBV7-6, the J call TRBJ2-1, with D unresolved. Germline values: CDR1 SGHVS, CDR2 FNYEAQ. CDR3 length equals 15 residues. Trimming pared 1 base from V and 6 bases from J, leaving 13 bases between. CDR3 protein: CASSLGRSPPNEQFF. Written as DNA, the CDR3 is TGTGCCAGCAGCTTAGGTAGGTCCCCGCCCAATGAGCAGTTCTTC.

The rearrangement links TRBV2 to TRBJ2-4; 7 bases are shared with TRBD2. Unmatched junction bases numbered 7, after V lost 6 bases and J lost 2 bases. The germline gives CDR1 SNHLY, CDR2 FYNNEI. The CDR3 runs to 15 residues. The CDR3 DNA reads TGTGCCAGCAGCCCGGGACTAAACTCCAAAAACATTCAGTACTTC. Its protein is CASSPGLNSKNIQYF.

The chain combines TRBV7-2 with TRBJ2-7, with TRBD1 as a possible D gene (6 bases). Per germline, CDR1 SGHTA and CDR2 FQGNSA. Trimming left V 1 base short and J 5 bases short, with 12 bases between. The length of the CDR3 is 14 residues. CDR3 DNA sequence: TGTGCCAGCAGCTTAGGAGGGACACTAAACGAGCAGTACTTC. It encodes CASSLGGTLNEQYF. Filled out from reference TRBV7-2 and TRBJ2-7, the complete variable domain reads GAGVSQSPSNKVTEKGKDVELRCDPISGHTALYWYRQSLGQGLEFLIYFQGNSAPDKSGLPSDRFSAERTGGSVSTLTIQRTQQEDSAVYLCASSLGGTLNEQYFGPGTRLTVT.

The chain uses TRBV6-1 and TRBJ2-2; D perhaps matches TRBD1 (5 bases). This CDR3 has 13 amino acids. The germline V gene encodes CDR1 MNHNS and CDR2 SASEGT. Trimming left V 2 bases short and J 7 bases short, with 8 bases between. The CDR3 loop is CASSEQGGGELFF. CDR3 in DNA: TGTGCCAGCAGTGAACAGGGTGGCGGGGAGCTGTTTTTT.

This clonotype was counted many times. The chain links TRBV11-2 to TRBJ2-1; 8 nucleotides align to TRBD2. CDR1 is SGHAT and CDR2 is FQNNGV in the germline V gene. This CDR3 is 15 amino acids long. Losses at the gene ends were 1 base for V and 4 bases for J; bases not matched to a gene: 3. The CDR3 reads CASSLVAGGYNEQFF. CDR3 coding DNA: TGTGCCAGCAGCTTAGTCGCGGGGGGATACAATGAGCAGTTCTTC. Together with reference TRBV11-2 and TRBJ2-1, the CDR3 gives the full variable domain: EAGVAQSPRYKIIEKRQSVAFWCNPISGHATLYWYQQILGQGPKLLIQFQNNGVVDDSQLPKDRFSAERLKGVDSTLKIQPAKLEDSAVYLCASSLVAGGYNEQFFGPGTRLTVL.

V and J are TRBV7-9 and TRBJ2-1; D ambiguous. The germline V and J ends were trimmed by 2 bases and 4 bases, with 6 bases remaining between them. This CDR3 comprises 13 residues. In germline, CDR1 is SEHNR, CDR2 FQNEAQ (reference sequence). The CDR3 nucleotides read TGTGCCAGCAGCTTAAACACATACAATGAGCAGTTCTTC. This gives the protein CASSLNTYNEQFF.

This clonotype has only a few counts. The genes are TRBV29-1 and TRBJ2-7, with 11 bases identical to TRBD1. The CDR3 runs to 13 residues. Germline V lookup: CDR1 SQVTM, CDR2 ANQGSEA. V lost 3 bases to trimming and J lost 5 bases; unmatched junction nucleotides: 3. CDR3 sequence reads: CSVDGQGADEQYF. In DNA form, the CDR3 reads TGCAGCGTTGACGGACAGGGGGCTGACGAGCAGTACTTC.

The chain recombines TRBV27 with TRBJ1-1, with D uncertain. Germline CDR1 and CDR2: MNHEY and SMNVEV (reference sequence). The ends were cut back, 5 bases at V and 4 bases at J, with 11 bases in the middle. The CDR3 is 13 residues long. The CDR3 reads CASSNLRFTEAFF. For the CDR3, the DNA is TGTGCCAGCAGTAATTTGCGGTTCACTGAAGCTTTCTTT.